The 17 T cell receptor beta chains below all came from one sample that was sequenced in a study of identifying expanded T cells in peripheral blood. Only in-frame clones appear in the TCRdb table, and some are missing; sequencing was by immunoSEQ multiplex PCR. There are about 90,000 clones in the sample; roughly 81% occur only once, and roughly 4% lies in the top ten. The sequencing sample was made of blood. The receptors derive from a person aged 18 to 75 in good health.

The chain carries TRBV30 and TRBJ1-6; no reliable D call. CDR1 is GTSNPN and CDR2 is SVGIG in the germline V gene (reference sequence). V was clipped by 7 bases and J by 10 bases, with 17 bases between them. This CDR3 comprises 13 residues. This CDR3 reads CASQIEAGSPLHF. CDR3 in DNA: TGTGCCTCCCAAATTGAAGCGGGCTCACCCCTCCACTTT.

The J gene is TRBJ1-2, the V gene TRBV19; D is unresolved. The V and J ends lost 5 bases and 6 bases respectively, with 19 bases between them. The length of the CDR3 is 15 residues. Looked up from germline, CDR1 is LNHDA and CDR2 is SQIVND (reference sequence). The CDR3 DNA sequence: TGTGCCAGTAGTCTAAGTTACAGCTCCTGGGATGGCTACACCTTC. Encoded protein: CASSLSYSSWDGYTF.

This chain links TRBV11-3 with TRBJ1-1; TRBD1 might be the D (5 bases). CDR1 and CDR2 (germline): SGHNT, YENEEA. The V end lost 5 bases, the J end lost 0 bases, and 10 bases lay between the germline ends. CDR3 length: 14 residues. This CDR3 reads CASSPRGVNTEAFF. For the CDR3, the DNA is TGTGCCAGCAGCCCGAGGGGAGTGAACACTGAAGCTTTCTTT.

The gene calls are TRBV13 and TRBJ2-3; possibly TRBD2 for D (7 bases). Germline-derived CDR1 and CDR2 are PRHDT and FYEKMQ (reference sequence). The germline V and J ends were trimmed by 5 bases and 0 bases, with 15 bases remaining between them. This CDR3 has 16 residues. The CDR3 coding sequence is TGTGCCAGCAGCCCCTTGGGGGGGGCGAGCACAGATACGCAGTATTTT. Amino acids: CASSPLGGASTDTQYF.

The CDR3 is CASSQEHWQGGYEQYF. The CDR3 bases are TGCGCCAGCAGCCAAGAGCACTGGCAGGGAGGCTACGAGCAGTACTTC. The V gene is TRBV4-3, the J gene TRBJ2-7, with D perhaps TRBD2 (6 bases). Trimming pared 0 bases from V and 3 bases from J, leaving 15 bases between. Germline V CDR1 and CDR2: LGHNA, YSLEER. CDR3 size: 16 residues.

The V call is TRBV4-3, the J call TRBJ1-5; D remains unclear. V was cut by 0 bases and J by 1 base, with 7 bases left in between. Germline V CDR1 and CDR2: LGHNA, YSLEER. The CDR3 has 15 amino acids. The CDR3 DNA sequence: TGCGCCAGCAGCCAAGATTCGTACAGCAATCAGCCCCAGCATTTT. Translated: CASSQDSYSNQPQHF.

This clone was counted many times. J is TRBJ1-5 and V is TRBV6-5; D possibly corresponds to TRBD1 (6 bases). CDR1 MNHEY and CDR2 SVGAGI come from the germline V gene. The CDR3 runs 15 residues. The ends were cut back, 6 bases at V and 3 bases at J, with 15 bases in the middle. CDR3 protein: CASRPSGAYNQPQHF. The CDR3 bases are TGTGCCAGCAGGCCCTCAGGGGCTTACAATCAGCCCCAGCATTTT.

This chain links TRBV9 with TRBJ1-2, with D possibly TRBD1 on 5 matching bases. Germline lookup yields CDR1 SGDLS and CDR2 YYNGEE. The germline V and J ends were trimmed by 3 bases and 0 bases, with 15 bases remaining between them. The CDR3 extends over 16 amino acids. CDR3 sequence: CASSAQPGLSNYGYTF. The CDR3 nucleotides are TGTGCCAGCAGCGCGCAGCCAGGGCTTTCTAACTATGGCTACACCTTC.

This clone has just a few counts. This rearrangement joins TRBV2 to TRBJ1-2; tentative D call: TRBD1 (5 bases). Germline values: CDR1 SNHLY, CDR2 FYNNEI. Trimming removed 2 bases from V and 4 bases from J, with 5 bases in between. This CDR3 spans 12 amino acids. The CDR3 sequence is CASSERGYGYTF. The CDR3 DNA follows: TGTGCCAGCAGTGAAAGGGGCTATGGCTACACCTTC. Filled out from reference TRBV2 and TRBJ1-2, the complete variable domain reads EPEVTQTPSHQVTQMGQEVILRCVPISNHLYFYWYRQILGQKVEFLVSFYNNEISEKSEIFDDQFSVERPDGSNFTLKIRSTKLEDSAMYFCASSERGYGYTFGSGTRLTVV.

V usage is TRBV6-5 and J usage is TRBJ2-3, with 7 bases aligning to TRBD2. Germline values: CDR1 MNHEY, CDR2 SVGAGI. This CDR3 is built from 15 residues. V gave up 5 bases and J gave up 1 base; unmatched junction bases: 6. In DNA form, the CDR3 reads TGTGCCAGCAGTCAACTAGCGAGCCGCACAGATACGCAGTATTTT. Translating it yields CASSQLASRTDTQYF.

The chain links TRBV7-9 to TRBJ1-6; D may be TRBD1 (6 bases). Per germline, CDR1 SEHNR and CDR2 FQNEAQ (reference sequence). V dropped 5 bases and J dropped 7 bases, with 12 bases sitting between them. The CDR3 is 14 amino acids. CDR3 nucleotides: TGTGCCAGCAGCGGCGGGGGGGGCAATTCACCCCTCCACTTT. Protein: CASSGGGGNSPLHF.

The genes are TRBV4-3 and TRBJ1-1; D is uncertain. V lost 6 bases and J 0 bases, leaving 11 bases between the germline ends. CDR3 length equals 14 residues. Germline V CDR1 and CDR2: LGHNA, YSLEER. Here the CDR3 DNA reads TGCGCCAGCAGTGCGGAGGTTTTGAACACTGAAGCTTTCTTT. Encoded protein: CASSAEVLNTEAFF.

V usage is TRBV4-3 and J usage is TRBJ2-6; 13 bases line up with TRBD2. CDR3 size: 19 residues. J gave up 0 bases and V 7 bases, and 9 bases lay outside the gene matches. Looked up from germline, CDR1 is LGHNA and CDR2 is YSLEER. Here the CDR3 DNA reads TGCGCCAGCACGAGACTAGCGGGGGGCCTGACCTCTGGGGCCAACGTCCTGACTTTC. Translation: CASTRLAGGLTSGANVLTF.

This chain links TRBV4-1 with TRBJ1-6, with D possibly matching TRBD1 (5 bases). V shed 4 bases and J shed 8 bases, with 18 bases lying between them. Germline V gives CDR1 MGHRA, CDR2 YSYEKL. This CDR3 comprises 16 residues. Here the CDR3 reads CASSPGGWGGDSPLHF. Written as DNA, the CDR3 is TGCGCCAGCAGCCCCGGTGGTTGGGGGGGGGATTCACCCCTCCACTTT.

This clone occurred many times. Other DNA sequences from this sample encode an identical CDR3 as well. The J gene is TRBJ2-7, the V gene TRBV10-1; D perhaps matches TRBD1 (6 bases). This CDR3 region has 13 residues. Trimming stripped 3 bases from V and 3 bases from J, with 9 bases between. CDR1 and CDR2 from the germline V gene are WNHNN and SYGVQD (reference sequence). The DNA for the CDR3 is TGCGCCAGCAGTGAAATAGGGGGCTACGAGCAGTACTTC. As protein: CASSEIGGYEQYF.

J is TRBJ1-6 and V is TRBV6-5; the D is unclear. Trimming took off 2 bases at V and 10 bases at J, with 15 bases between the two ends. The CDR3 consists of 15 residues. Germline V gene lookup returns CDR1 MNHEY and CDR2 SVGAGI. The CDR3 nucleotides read TGTGCCAGCAGTTACGGCACCCCTAGGTTGTCACCCCTCCACTTT. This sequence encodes CASSYGTPRLSPLHF.

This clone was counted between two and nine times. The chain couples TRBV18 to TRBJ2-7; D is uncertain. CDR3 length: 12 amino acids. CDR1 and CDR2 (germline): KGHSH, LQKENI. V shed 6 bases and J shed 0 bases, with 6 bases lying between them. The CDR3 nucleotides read TGTGCCAGCTCGGCGAGCTCCTACGAGCAGTACTTC. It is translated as CASSASSYEQYF.